The text below deals with one TCR beta chain. The data originate from a study of T cell responses to AZD1222 COVID-19 vaccine. V shed 4 bases and J shed 2 bases, with 10 bases lying between them. The CDR3 is made up of 15 amino acids. The germline gives CDR1 SGHRS, CDR2 YFSETQ. Using immunoSEQ multiplex PCR, the repertoire was profiled, and TCRdb retains in-frame clones only, with some absent. Altogether 20,000 to 30,000 clones are present, 87% being singletons, with the ten largest covering 34%. This chain links TRBV5-1 with TRBJ2-6; D is possibly TRBD1 (6 bases). This material consisted of peripheral blood, taken 28 days after the second AZD1222 dose. This clonotype was sampled from an adult who received the AZD1222 COVID-19 vaccine. The CDR3 nucleotides are TGCGCCAGCAGCCTCACAGGGACTGGGGCCAACGTCCTGACTTTC. Translation gives CASSLTGTGANVLTF.